This T cell receptor (beta chain) was documented in a study of blood T cell repertoires in COVID-19 (dated by TCRdb to the early 2020s). Notes on the research overall: Samples from collaborators originated in the United States, Italy and Spain and spanned both the acute and convalescent phases of COVID-19. Subjects who had been exposed to COVID-19, were actively infected with it, or had recovered from it provided the deeply sampled blood TCRbeta repertoires that made up the dataset. The repertoires were made available in a free public database intended to serve as a resource for research on the immune response to SARS-CoV-2. Where HLA class I and class II types were available, the types were taken from metadata supplied by the sample provider, not from assay-based typing. The samples were drawn from two sources: the first 160 participants of the ongoing ImmuneRACE study, and 1,000 to 1,500 subjects contributed by 6 global collaborators. Nearly every sample came with metadata listing a de-identified subject ID, COVID-19 status, age in years and sex. The prospective study material was composed of cDNA or gDNA derived from T cells, B-cell-depleted T cells, or PBMCs. Study-wide conclusions, independent of this receptor: The amount of clinical and demographic metadata varied by source and participant and was provided uncurated.

The immunoSEQ Assay, a bias-controlled multiplex PCR, was used to amplify TCRbeta CDR3 regions from genomic DNA. The original methods were these. The number of nucleated cells in each sample was estimated from the amplification of reference gene primers within the assay. To quantify the absolute abundance of each unique TCRbeta CDR3 rearrangement, sequence reads were collapsed and filtered. For each sample, productive Simpson clonality was calculated as the square root of Simpson's diversity index over productive rearrangements. This immuneACCESS table, as held by TCRdb, lists in-frame sequences with V and J called but not all clones. Of the missing ones, under half trace to an unresolved V gene in checked studies; the others have no known cause. V and J calls and clone size are those listed in that table; D and trimming were worked out from the DNA. For this sample there are a few hundred thousand clones; roughly 89% appear just once. The ten largest clonotypes hold approximately 9% of the sample.

The CDR3 spans 15 residues, from the cysteine through the phenylalanine. Only CDR3 DNA remains: 45 bases, in frame from the first base. V sheds 2 bases and J sheds 6 bases, leaving 14 bases between their ends. From a lookup of the germline V gene (reference sequence), CDR1 and CDR2 are LGHDT and YNNKEL. With regard to this clone: Its target antigen remains unknown. The sample holds no much larger clone one base away, and base qualities are not on file.

In the prospective study, participants were about 18 to 100 years old, resided in 25 or so geographic areas of the United States, and were enrolled through a virtual design. In the prospective study, cohorts were assigned on the basis of participant-reported clinical history obtained from a screening survey and a study questionnaire. Recovered participants in ImmuneRACE Cohort 3 were defined by two consecutive negative NP/OP PCR tests, clearance by a healthcare professional, or resolution of symptoms. In the prospective study, whole blood, serum and a nasopharyngeal or oropharyngeal swab were collected from each participant by mobile phlebotomists. Over a 2-month period, participants in the prospective study had the option of providing additional blood draws and questionnaires. Blood samples from the prospective study were shipped frozen or at room temperature prior to DNA extraction.

The rearranged segments are TRBV3-1 (or the pseudogene TRBV3-2) and TRBJ2-1; the D gene remains uncertain. The sequenced material came from PBMCs or T cells enriched from blood (not recorded which). The source of this sequence is a woman aged 18-29 years who had recovered from COVID-19. Here the CDR3 is given as CASSQMLVSANEQFF. The DNA sequence reads TGTGCCAGCAGCCAAATGTTAGTCTCCGCCAATGAGCAGTTCTTC.